This is a list of T cell receptor beta chains from one sample in a study of T-cell reconstitution after alpha-beta-depleted transplantation in children. TCRdb used MiXCR to reprocess the PCR reads, holding one entry per CDR3 protein. The data hold a few hundred thousand distinct CDR3 sequences, with roughly 27% observed a single time. Source: PBMCs, taken before TCRalphabeta/CD19-depleted stem cell transplant. The receptors come from a boy under two years old with Wiskott-Aldrich syndrome, due to receive a stem cell transplant. CDR3s include the opening cysteine and the closing phenylalanine or tryptophan. Each record gives: V gene, D gene, clone size, J gene, CDR3 protein, CDR3 DNA. The D gene is left open where the match is weak. Not all rows give a size; the values are once, few, many and, for expanded clones, a class.

V: TRBV4-1; D: TRBD2; size: NA; J: TRBJ2-7; CDR3: CASSQEGLANNEQYF; DNA: TGCGCCAGCAGCCAAGAGGGACTAGCGAACAACGAGCAGTACTTC
V: TRBV24-1; D: TRBD2; size: few; J: TRBJ2-7; CDR3: CATSDPDTSGVCYEQYF; DNA: TGTGCCACCAGTGACCCTGACACTAGCGGGGTTTGCTACGAGCAGTACTTC
V: TRBV12-3/TRBV12-4; D: TRBD1; size: many; J: TRBJ2-3; CDR3: CASRGTGGTDTQYF; DNA: TGTGCCAGCAGAGGGACAGGGGGCACAGATACGCAGTATTTT
V: TRBV7-3; D: NA; size: few; J: TRBJ1-1; CDR3: CASRRTVAERAFF; DNA: TGTGCCAGCCGCCGGACGGTGGCCGAGAGAGCTTTCTTT
V: TRBV28; D: TRBD2; size: NA; J: TRBJ2-3; CDR3: CASTLGLAGGPPDTQYF; DNA: TGTGCCAGCACCTTGGGACTAGCGGGAGGGCCCCCAGATACGCAGTATTTT
V: TRBV27; D: NA; size: few; J: TRBJ1-5; CDR3: CASSFSGINQPQHF; DNA: TGTGCCAGCAGTTTTAGCGGGATCAATCAGCCCCAGCATTTT
V: TRBV29-1; D: NA; size: few; J: TRBJ2-1; CDR3: CSVEEWAWRFF; DNA: TGCAGCGTTGAAGAGTGGGCTTGGCGGTTCTTC
V: TRBV28; D: TRBD2; size: NA; J: TRBJ2-2; CDR3: CASSGAGRNTGELFF; DNA: TGTGCCAGCAGTGGAGCGGGACGGAACACCGGGGAGCTGTTTTTT
V: TRBV5-1; D: NA; size: few; J: TRBJ2-1; CDR3: CASSSYLRNEQFF; DNA: TGCGCCAGCAGCTCCTATCTACGGAATGAGCAGTTCTTC
V: TRBV27; D: TRBD1; size: few; J: TRBJ1-1; CDR3: CASSLEGSGGYVAFF; DNA: TGTGCCAGCAGTTTAGAGGGGTCAGGGGGATATGTAGCTTTCTTT
V: TRBV6-4; D: TRBD2; size: NA; J: TRBJ2-3; CDR3: CASSRTSGMVDTQYF; DNA: TGTGCCAGCAGCCGAACTAGCGGAATGGTGGATACGCAGTATTTT
V: TRBV7-2; D: NA; size: NA; J: TRBJ1-2; CDR3: CASSLDPVRYTF; DNA: TGTGCCAGCAGCTTAGACCCGGTTCGCTACACCTTC
V: TRBV28; D: TRBD2; size: NA; J: TRBJ2-2; CDR3: CASSRTRTNTGELFF; DNA: TGTGCCAGCAGTCGGACTAGGACGAACACCGGGGAGCTGTTTTTT
V: TRBV5-1; D: TRBD2; size: NA; J: TRBJ2-5; CDR3: CASSTGTSGRGEATQYF; DNA: TGCGCCAGCAGCACCGGGACTAGCGGGAGGGGCGAGGCGACCCAGTACTTC